This T cell receptor beta chain was captured in a study of cytomegalovirus exposure and HLA in healthy donors. The CDR3 is 11 amino acids. Trimming took 1 base from V and 9 from J, leaving 7 bases between them. Germline V gives CDR1 LNHDA, CDR2 SQIVND (reference sequence). The PCR ran on 60 Vbeta and 13 Jbeta primers. Some clones are missing from TCRdb's copy, which holds only in-frame ones; the method was immunoSEQ multiplex PCR. In the table there are some 120,000 clones, about two thirds of which are singletons. This clone was seen only a few times. The sequence derives from a man aged 25 to 40 in good health and CMV-seronegative. Material: PBMCs. The chain joins TRBV19 to TRBJ2-7, with TRBD2 as a possible D gene (5 bases). The CDR3 DNA is TGTGCCAGTAGTATAGGGGAGCGGCAGTACTTC. This gives the protein CASSIGERQYF.